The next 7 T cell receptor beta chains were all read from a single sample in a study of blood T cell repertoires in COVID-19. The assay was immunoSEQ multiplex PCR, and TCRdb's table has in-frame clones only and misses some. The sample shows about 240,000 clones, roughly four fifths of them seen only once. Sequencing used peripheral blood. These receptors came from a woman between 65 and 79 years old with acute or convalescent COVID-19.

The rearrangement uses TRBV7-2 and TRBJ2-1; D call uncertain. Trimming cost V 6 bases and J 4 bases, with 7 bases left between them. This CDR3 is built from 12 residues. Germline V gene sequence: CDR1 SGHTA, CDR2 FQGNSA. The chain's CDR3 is CASRPDYNEQFF. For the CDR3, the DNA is TGTGCCAGCAGACCAGATTACAATGAGCAGTTCTTC.

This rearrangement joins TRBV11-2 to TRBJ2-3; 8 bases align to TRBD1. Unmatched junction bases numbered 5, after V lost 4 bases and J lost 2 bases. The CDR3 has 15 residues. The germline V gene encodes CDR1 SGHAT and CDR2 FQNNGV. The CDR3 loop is CASSSMTGVTDTQYF. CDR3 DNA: TGTGCCAGCAGCTCAATGACAGGGGTCACAGATACGCAGTATTTT.

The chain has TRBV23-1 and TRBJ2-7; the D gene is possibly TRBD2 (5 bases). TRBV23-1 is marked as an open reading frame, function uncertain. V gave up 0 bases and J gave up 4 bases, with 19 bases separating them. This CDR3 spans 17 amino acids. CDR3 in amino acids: CASSQSTIYGERYEQYF. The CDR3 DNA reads TGCGCCAGCAGTCAATCGACAATTTACGGGGAAAGATACGAGCAGTACTTC.

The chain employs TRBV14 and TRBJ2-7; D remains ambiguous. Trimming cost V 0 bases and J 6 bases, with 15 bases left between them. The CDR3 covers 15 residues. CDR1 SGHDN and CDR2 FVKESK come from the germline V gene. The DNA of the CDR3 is TGTGCCAGCAGCCAAGATCGGCAGCGCCGCTCCGAGCAGTACTTC. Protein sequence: CASSQDRQRRSEQYF.

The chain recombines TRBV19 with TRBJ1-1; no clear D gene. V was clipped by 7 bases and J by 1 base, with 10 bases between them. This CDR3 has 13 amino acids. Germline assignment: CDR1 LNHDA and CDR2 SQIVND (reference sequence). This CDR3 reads CASTPSENTEAFF. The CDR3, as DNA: TGTGCCAGTACTCCCTCAGAGAACACTGAAGCTTTCTTT.

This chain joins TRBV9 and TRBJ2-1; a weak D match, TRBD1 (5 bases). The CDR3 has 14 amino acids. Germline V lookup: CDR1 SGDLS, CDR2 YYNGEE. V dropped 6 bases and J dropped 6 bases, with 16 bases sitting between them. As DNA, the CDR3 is TGTGCCAGCACCCGGTCCCTAGGGGTCAATGAGCAGTTCTTC. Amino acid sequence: CASTRSLGVNEQFF.

The CDR3, as DNA: TGCGCCAGCAGCCAAACAGGGGCGGCGGCCTATGGCTACACCTTC. Protein sequence: CASSQTGAAAYGYTF. The chain combines TRBV4-3 with TRBJ1-2; 7 bases are shared with TRBD1. Germline V gene lookup returns CDR1 LGHNA and CDR2 YSLEER. V was clipped by 2 bases and J by 4 bases; unmatched bases: 7. The length of the CDR3 is 15 residues.